Shown below are 3 T cell receptor beta chains from a single sample sequenced in a study of cytotoxic CD8 clonotypes in ibrutinib-treated CLL. TCRdb's copy holds only in-frame clones and misses some; the assay was immunoSEQ multiplex PCR. The data show roughly 29,000 clones, with approximately 62% seen just once and roughly 5.1% held by the top ten. Material: PBMCs, obtained before ibrutinib treatment. These receptors originate from a human donor with chronic lymphocytic leukemia.

Many counts were recorded for this clone. V gene TRBV2 combines with J gene TRBJ2-5; D gene uncertain. Germline CDR1 is SNHLY and CDR2 is FYNNEI. There are 13 residues in the CDR3. Trimming pared 7 bases from V and 2 bases from J, leaving 11 bases between. The CDR3 loop reads CASTKGSQETQYF. CDR3 in DNA: TGTGCCAGCACGAAGGGCAGTCAAGAGACCCAGTACTTC.

This clone was recorded a few times. The J gene is TRBJ1-5, the V gene TRBV6-5; D unclear. The germline V and J ends were trimmed by 6 bases and 7 bases, with 16 bases remaining between them. Germline lookup yields CDR1 MNHEY and CDR2 SVGAGI. This CDR3 comprises 14 residues. DNA for the CDR3: TGTGCCAGCAGCTGGAATGGGGTAGGCCAGCCCCAGCATTTT. As protein: CASSWNGVGQPQHF.

The V and J genes are TRBV15 and TRBJ2-6, with D perhaps matching TRBD1 (6 bases). CDR1 and CDR2 (germline): LNHNV, YYDKDF (reference sequence). V lost 5 bases and J 4 bases, leaving 9 bases between the germline ends. This CDR3 comprises 14 residues. In DNA, the CDR3 is TGTGCCACCAGCTCAGGGACAGGGGCCAACGTCCTGACTTTC. Translation gives CATSSGTGANVLTF.